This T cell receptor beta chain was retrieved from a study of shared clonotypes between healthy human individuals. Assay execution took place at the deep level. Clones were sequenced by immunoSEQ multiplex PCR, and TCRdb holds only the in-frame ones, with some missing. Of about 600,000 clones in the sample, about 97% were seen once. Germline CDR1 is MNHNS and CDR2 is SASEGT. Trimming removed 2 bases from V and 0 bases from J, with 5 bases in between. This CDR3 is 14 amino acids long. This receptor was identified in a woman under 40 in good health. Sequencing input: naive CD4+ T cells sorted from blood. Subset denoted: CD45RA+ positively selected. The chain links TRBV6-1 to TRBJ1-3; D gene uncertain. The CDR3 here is CASSEYFSGNTIYF. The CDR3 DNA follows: TGTGCCAGCAGTGAATATTTCTCTGGAAACACCATATATTTT.